A selection of T cell receptor beta chains follows, all from one sample in a study of T-cell reconstitution after alpha-beta-depleted transplantation in children. TCRdb re-called the PCR reads through MiXCR, storing one row per CDR3 protein. The table records hundreds of thousands of distinct CDR3 sequences, 16% of them present only once. Sequencing was performed on PBMCs from the stem cell graft donor, taken from the stem cell graft. The receptors were sampled from a human donor who donated a stem cell graft to a child with acute myeloid leukemia. CDR3s include the opening cysteine and the closing phenylalanine or tryptophan. Each record gives: J gene, V gene, clone size, D gene, CDR3 protein, CDR3 DNA. The D gene is left open where the match is weak. Some rows mark clone size as missing; the rest say once, few, many or name a class of expanded clone.

TRBJ1-3,TRBV7-5,-,-,CISVSEAPTQGSSGNTIYF,-
TRBJ1-5,TRBV27,few,-,CASSLMAGGRQPQHF,TGTGCCAGCAGCCTTATGGCGGGGGGAAGGCAGCCCCAGCATTTT
TRBJ2-7,TRBV6-2/TRBV6-3,-,TRBD1,CASSYRSNTGDEQYF,TGTGCCAGCAGTTACCGGTCAAATACAGGGGACGAGCAGTACTTC
TRBJ2-7,TRBV12-3/TRBV12-4,many,TRBD2,CASSVGRGAYEQYF,TGTGCCAGCAGCGTGGGGCGGGGGGCTTACGAGCAGTACTTC
TRBJ2-7,TRBV24-1,few,-,CATSEGAGGSYEQYF,TGTGCCACCAGTGAGGGGGCAGGGGGGTCCTACGAGCAGTACTTC
TRBJ2-3,TRBV20-1,many,-,CSARPLSRSGTDTQYF,TGCAGTGCTAGGCCCCTTTCGCGGAGCGGCACAGATACGCAGTATTTT
TRBJ2-1,TRBV18,many,-,CASSSLSSYNEQFF,TGTGCCAGCTCGTCACTAAGCTCCTACAATGAGCAGTTCTTC
TRBJ1-6,TRBV20-1,many,-,CSARGGWVDSPLHF,TGCAGTGCTAGAGGGGGTTGGGTTGATTCACCCCTCCACTTT
TRBJ1-6,TRBV7-2,-,-,CASSLGVGAGSPLHF,TGTGCCAGCAGCCTTGGTGTGGGGGCAGGATCACCCCTCCACTTT
TRBJ2-1,TRBV6-1,few,-,CASSIGQVGNEQFF,TGTGCCAGCAGCATCGGGCAGGTGGGAAATGAGCAGTTCTTC
TRBJ2-3,TRBV5-1,few,TRBD2,CASSPTSGETDTQYF,TGCGCCAGCAGCCCGACTAGCGGGGAGACAGATACGCAGTATTTT
TRBJ2-7,TRBV12-3/TRBV12-4,few,TRBD2,CASSPPRTSGYTAYEQYF,TGTGCCAGCAGTCCCCCAAGGACTAGCGGGTACACGGCCTACGAGCAGTACTTC
TRBJ2-1,TRBV7-8,many,-,CASSSSPEQFF,TGTGCCAGCAGTTCCTCCCCCGAGCAGTTCTTC
TRBJ2-7,TRBV9,-,TRBD2,CASSVAAGDYEQYF,TGTGCCAGCAGCGTAGCAGCGGGGGATTACGAGCAGTACTTC
TRBJ2-7,TRBV29-1,many,-,CSVEDTEQYF,TGCAGCGTTGAGGACACAGAGCAGTACTTC
TRBJ1-5,TRBV12-3/TRBV12-4,-,-,CASSLGGGNGYSNQPQHF,TGTGCCAGCAGTTTAGGTGGGGGGAACGGTTATAGCAATCAGCCCCAGCATTTT
TRBJ2-1,TRBV5-4,-,TRBD2,CASSPPRGGKYNEQFF,TGTGCCAGCAGCCCGCCTCGGGGGGGGAAGTACAATGAGCAGTTCTTC
TRBJ1-2,TRBV20-1,few,-,CSARAPGGGKRRYGYTF,TGCAGTGCTAGAGCCCCCGGGGGGGGAAAGAGGAGATATGGCTACACCTTC
TRBJ2-3,TRBV4-1,-,TRBD2,CASSQGLAGKDTQYF,TGCGCCAGCAGCCAGGGTCTAGCGGGCAAAGATACGCAGTATTTT
TRBJ2-3,TRBV7-8,few,-,CASRRSSTDTQYF,TGTGCCAGCAGGAGGAGTAGCACAGATACGCAGTATTTT
TRBJ2-1,TRBV24-1,-,TRBD2,CATSDRLKRGRINEQFF,TGTGCCACCAGTGATCGCCTCAAGCGGGGGCGGATCAATGAGCAGTTCTTC
TRBJ2-3,TRBV20-1,many,-,CSAREARATDTQYF,TGCAGTGCTAGAGAGGCCAGGGCTACAGATACGCAGTATTTT
TRBJ2-5,TRBV5-1,many,TRBD1,CASSSGQGKYF,TGCGCCAGCAGCTCCGGACAGGGGAAGTACTTC
TRBJ2-7,TRBV5-1,many,-,CASSLGRVDIAYEQYF,TGCGCCAGCAGCTTGGGCCGTGTGGACATTGCCTACGAGCAGTACTTC
TRBJ2-5,TRBV12-3/TRBV12-4,few,-,CASSFEDITRGETQYF,TGTGCCAGCAGTTTTGAGGACATCACAAGGGGAGAGACCCAGTACTTC
TRBJ2-1,TRBV11-2,few,TRBD2,CASSLDQMGLAGYEQFF,TGTGCCAGCAGCTTAGATCAGATGGGACTAGCGGGCTATGAGCAGTTCTTC
TRBJ2-7,TRBV7-8,few,-,CASSFEVPYEQYF,TGTGCCAGCAGCTTCGAAGTTCCCTACGAGCAGTACTTC
TRBJ2-1,TRBV5-6,many,-,CASSLPGLAHREQFF,TGTGCCAGCAGCTTGCCAGGGCTAGCTCATCGTGAGCAGTTCTTC
TRBJ2-2,TRBV7-2,few,-,CASSLGGALTGELFF,TGTGCCAGCAGCTTAGGGGGAGCTCTCACCGGGGAGCTGTTTTTT
TRBJ2-3,TRBV20-1,-,-,CSASGVNTDTQYF,TGCAGTGCTAGTGGGGTAAACACAGATACGCAGTATTTT
TRBJ1-2,TRBV5-6,many,-,CASSSQVVDGYTF,TGTGCCAGCAGCTCCCAGGTGGTCGACGGCTACACCTTC
TRBJ2-1,TRBV7-2,few,TRBD2,CASSFSGGPSLFF,TGTGCCAGCAGCTTTTCGGGGGGGCCATCTCTGTTCTTC
TRBJ1-2,TRBV6-1,-,TRBD1,CASSGDRGPYGYTF,TGTGCCAGCAGTGGGGACAGGGGTCCCTATGGCTACACCTTC
TRBJ2-1,TRBV7-6,few,-,CASSLGPGLDNEQFF,TGTGCCAGCAGCTTAGGTCCGGGTCTGGACAATGAGCAGTTCTTC
TRBJ2-4,TRBV5-6,few,-,CASSFRTQAKNIQYF,TGTGCCAGCAGCTTCAGAACACAGGCCAAAAACATTCAGTACTTC
TRBJ1-3,TRBV20-1,many,-,CSASYASSGNTIYF,TGCAGTGCTAGCTACGCGTCCTCTGGAAACACCATATATTTT
TRBJ1-2,TRBV7-2,few,-,CASSLAGTGTNYGYTF,TGTGCCAGCAGCTTAGCCGGGACGGGGACTAACTATGGCTACACCTTC
TRBJ2-7,TRBV5-1,-,TRBD2,CASSLGSSGDGQYF,TGCGCCAGCAGCTTGGGTTCTAGCGGGGACGGGCAGTACTTC
TRBJ2-1,TRBV20-1,many,TRBD2,CSARDWKGLAEEQFF,TGCAGTGCTAGAGATTGGAAGGGACTAGCGGAAGAGCAGTTCTTC
TRBJ1-6,TRBV20-1,many,-,CSARDSPSPLHF,TGCAGTGCTAGAGATTCACCCTCACCCCTCCACTTT
TRBJ2-5,TRBV5-1,-,TRBD2,CASSWGRGGGAVETQYF,TGCGCCAGCAGCTGGGGAAGGGGCGGGGGGGCCGTGGAGACCCAGTACTTC
TRBJ1-6,TRBV20-1,-,-,CSASRVVSSYNSPLHF,TGCAGTGCAAGCCGGGTCGTGAGCTCCTATAATTCACCCCTCCACTTT
TRBJ2-7,TRBV23-1,few,TRBD1,CAGDEWTGLTYEQYF,TGCGCCGGGGATGAATGGACAGGGCTGACCTACGAGCAGTACTTC
TRBJ2-2,TRBV7-2,few,-,CASSLQLGELFF,TGTGCCAGCAGCTTACAGCTCGGGGAGCTGTTTTTT
TRBJ2-5,TRBV7-8,-,-,CASSPSGDKETQYF,TGTGCCAGCAGCCCAAGCGGGGACAAAGAGACCCAGTACTTC
TRBJ1-5,TRBV7-2,many,TRBD1,CASSLTGVSNQPQHF,TGTGCCAGCAGCCTAACAGGGGTTAGCAATCAGCCCCAGCATTTT
TRBJ1-1,TRBV5-1,few,-,CASSVQVNTEAFF,TGCGCCAGCAGCGTACAAGTGAACACTGAAGCTTTCTTT
TRBJ2-7,TRBV5-1,many,TRBD2,CASSLGLAGGTYEQYF,TGCGCCAGCAGCTTGGGCCTAGCGGGGGGGACCTACGAGCAGTACTTC
TRBJ2-1,TRBV9,-,TRBD2,CASTSGGEQFF,TGTGCCAGCACATCGGGGGGTGAGCAGTTCTTC
TRBJ2-2,TRBV29-1,many,-,CSVSEGSGELFF,TGCAGCGTTAGTGAGGGTTCCGGGGAGCTGTTTTTT
TRBJ1-4,TRBV20-1,few,-,CSASQGRNEKLFF,TGCAGTGCTAGCCAGGGAAGGAATGAAAAACTGTTTTTT
TRBJ2-7,TRBV5-5,many,-,CASSSTGGGEQYF,TGTGCCAGCAGCTCAACAGGGGGAGGGGAGCAGTACTTC
TRBJ2-5,TRBV20-1,many,-,CSAPNWYQETQYF,TGCAGTGCTCCTAATTGGTACCAAGAGACCCAGTACTTC
TRBJ2-1,TRBV7-7,-,TRBD2,CASSPKLAGGGGDEQFF,TGTGCCAGCAGCCCCAAACTAGCGGGGGGCGGGGGCGATGAGCAGTTCTTC